These 11 T cell receptor beta chains came from one sample sequenced in a study of cytomegalovirus exposure and HLA in healthy donors. Researchers ran the PCR with 60 Vbeta and 13 Jbeta primers. Profiled with immunoSEQ multiplex PCR; TCRdb holds only in-frame clones, not every one. The table includes 200,000 to 250,000 clones, 82% detected once. The sample consisted of PBMCs. The receptor source for this set is a woman aged 40 to 49 in good health and CMV-seropositive.

The genes are TRBV6-5 and TRBJ1-4; TRBD1 matches at 9 bases. The CDR3 runs 12 residues. Trimming at V came to 2 bases and at J to 12 bases, leaving 1 base not matched to a gene. Germline V gene sequence: CDR1 MNHEY, CDR2 SVGAGI. CDR3 bases: TGTGCCAGCAGTTACAGGACAGGGGAACTGTTTTTT. This gives the protein CASSYRTGELFF.

This clone was counted a single time. The chain uses TRBV4-1 and TRBJ1-6, with D tentatively TRBD1 (5 bases). This CDR3 comprises 15 residues. The V end lost 3 bases, the J end lost 4 bases, and 10 bases lay between the germline ends. Germline V gene sequence: CDR1 MGHRA, CDR2 YSYEKL. The CDR3 protein is CASSHPDSYNSPLHF. The CDR3 region has the DNA TGCGCCAGCAGCCACCCTGACAGTTATAATTCACCCCTCCACTTT.

J is TRBJ2-2 and V is TRBV28; D is perhaps TRBD1 (6 bases). The V end was cut by 11 bases, the J end by 4 bases, with 20 bases between. This CDR3 is 15 amino acids long. Per germline, CDR1 MDHEN and CDR2 SYDVKM. The CDR3 loop reads CASWGRARSTGELFF. The CDR3, as DNA: TGTGCCTCGTGGGGGCGGGCTCGAAGCACCGGGGAGCTGTTTTTT.

Worth noting for this clone: The sample carries other DNA sequences with the same CDR3. This rearrangement joins TRBV9 to TRBJ2-5; D ambiguous. Germline-derived CDR1 and CDR2 are SGDLS and YYNGEE. Trimming took 0 bases from V and 1 from J, leaving 4 bases between them. This CDR3 is 13 amino acids long. The CDR3, as DNA: TGTGCCAGCAGCGTAGCTTTCCAAGAGACCCAGTACTTC. Protein product: CASSVAFQETQYF. Filled out from reference TRBV9 and TRBJ2-5, the complete variable domain reads DSGVTQTPKHLITATGQRVTLRCSPRSGDLSVYWYQQSLDQGLQFLIQYYNGEERAKGNILERFSAQQFPDLHSELNLSSLELGDSALYFCASSVAFQETQYFGPGTRLLVL.

V usage is TRBV7-9 and J usage is TRBJ1-3; D is unresolved. The CDR3 loop spans 15 amino acids. Germline V gene data show CDR1 as SEHNR and CDR2 as FQNEAQ (reference sequence). V shed 5 bases and J shed 4 bases, with 15 bases lying between them. CDR3 in amino acids: CASSPRRFGGNTIYF. The CDR3 DNA reads TGTGCCAGCAGCCCTAGGCGTTTCGGGGGAAACACCATATATTTT.

DNA of the CDR3: TGCGCCAGCAGCCAAGGGGGACAGAGAGACTACGAGCAGTACTTC. Protein product: CASSQGGQRDYEQYF. The chain uses TRBV4-1 and TRBJ2-7, with 7 bases lining up with TRBD1. This CDR3 region has 15 residues. V lost 1 base to trimming and J lost 3 bases; unmatched junction nucleotides: 6. CDR1 and CDR2 (germline): MGHRA, YSYEKL.

V usage is TRBV7-9 and J usage is TRBJ2-7; possible D gene TRBD2, 5 bases. Looked up from germline, CDR1 is SEHNR and CDR2 is FQNEAQ (reference sequence). This CDR3 contains 15 residues. V was cut by 1 base and J by 7 bases, with 17 bases left in between. The DNA for the CDR3 is TGTGCCAGCAGCTTAGGGACGCACCCGGCGGGTGAGCAGTACTTC. It codes for CASSLGTHPAGEQYF.

In its sample, this clone was seen once. This chain links TRBV7-2 with TRBJ2-7; the match to TRBD2 covers 12 bases. Per germline, CDR1 SGHTA and CDR2 FQGNSA. V was clipped by 6 bases and J by 12 bases; unmatched bases: 18. CDR3 size: 16 residues. The CDR3 loop reads CASSQAPSSGGAVPYF. Here the CDR3 DNA reads TGTGCCAGCAGTCAAGCCCCGTCTAGCGGGGGGGCCGTGCCGTACTTC.

A remark on this clone: This CDR3 is also generated by other DNA sequences in the sample. The chain joins TRBV6-1 to TRBJ1-1; D unresolved. The germline gives CDR1 MNHNS, CDR2 SASEGT. Trimming took 0 bases from V and 5 from J, leaving 7 bases between them. The CDR3 spans 13 residues. CDR3 loop: CASSEARGTEAFF. The CDR3 nucleotides read TGTGCCAGCAGTGAAGCGCGAGGAACTGAAGCTTTCTTT.

The rearrangement joins TRBV5-1 to TRBJ1-4; no definite D call. The CDR3 covers 14 residues. Trimming stripped 4 bases from V and 7 bases from J, with 14 bases between. Germline assignment: CDR1 SGHRS and CDR2 YFSETQ. CDR3 in amino acids: CASSARADFEKLFF. The CDR3 DNA reads as TGCGCCAGCAGCGCGAGGGCCGATTTTGAAAAACTGTTTTTT.

V usage is TRBV7-7 and J usage is TRBJ2-5; D may be TRBD2 (7 bases). Per the germline V gene, CDR1 is SSHAT and CDR2 is FNYEAQ (reference sequence). Trimming cost V 2 bases and J 5 bases, with 18 bases left between them. The CDR3 covers 16 residues. The CDR3 region is CASSLNSGGPRETQYF. The CDR3 bases are TGTGCCAGCAGCTTAAATTCGGGGGGCCCGAGGGAGACCCAGTACTTC.